The next 27 T cell receptor beta chains were all read from a single sample in a study of shared clonotypes between healthy human individuals. The data were produced by immunoSEQ multiplex PCR, yet TCRdb's version contains in-frame clones alone and is incomplete. The top ten clones hold around 1.4% of a sample with approximately 980,000 clones, about three quarters of them seen once. The material sequenced was memory CD4+ T cells sorted from blood. Subset described: CD45RA-negative fraction. The receptor set was obtained from a man between 18 and 35 years old in good health.

The chain has TRBV7-9 and TRBJ1-5; D gene ambiguous. The CDR3 has 15 residues. V was shortened by 5 bases and J by 1 base, with 12 bases between the two germline ends. Looked up from germline, CDR1 is SEHNR and CDR2 is FQNEAQ (reference sequence). For the CDR3, the DNA is TGTGCCAGCAGCCCCTCAGGTACCAGCAATCAGCCCCAGCATTTT. Translation gives CASSPSGTSNQPQHF.

V usage is TRBV10-1 and J usage is TRBJ2-1; TRBD1 matches 7 bases. The CDR3 covers 17 residues. Germline lookup yields CDR1 WNHNN and CDR2 SYGVQD (reference sequence). V was clipped by 6 bases and J by 0 bases; unmatched bases: 11. In DNA, the CDR3 is TGCGCCAGCAGATCGCCGACAGGGCCCGGCTCCTACAATGAGCAGTTCTTC. It specifies CASRSPTGPGSYNEQFF.

The J gene is TRBJ1-3, the V gene TRBV6-5; D is uncertain. The CDR3 is 15 amino acids. Between the trimmed V and J ends, which lost 4 bases and 5 bases, there was a span of 15 bases. Germline V gives CDR1 MNHEY, CDR2 SVGAGI. CDR3 amino acids: CASSLSSGNRNTIYF. For the CDR3, the DNA is TGTGCCAGCAGTTTAAGTTCGGGAAACCGAAACACCATATATTTT.

V and J are TRBV18 and TRBJ1-2, with D unresolved. Trimming cost V 3 bases and J 0 bases, with 23 bases left between them. Looked up from germline, CDR1 is KGHSH and CDR2 is LQKENI. The CDR3 contains 19 residues. The CDR3 here is CASSPLPLLSEQTNYGYTF. CDR3 nucleotides: TGTGCCAGCTCACCCCTACCTCTATTGAGCGAACAAACTAACTATGGCTACACCTTC.

This sequence joins TRBV14 and TRBJ2-7, with a tentative D call TRBD1 (5 bases). V was shortened by 4 bases and J by 3 bases, with 13 bases between the two germline ends. The CDR3 length is 14 residues. Looked up from germline, CDR1 is SGHDN and CDR2 is FVKESK. The CDR3 bases are TGTGCCAGCAGCCCAAGGGGTTTGGGCTACGAGCAGTACTTC. This encodes CASSPRGLGYEQYF.

This clone is a singleton in its sample. The V and J genes are TRBV7-8 and TRBJ2-5; TRBD1 matches 9 bases. Per germline, CDR1 SGHVS and CDR2 FQNEAQ. The CDR3 loop spans 15 amino acids. J was trimmed by 2 bases and V by 5 bases; bases with no gene match: 6. Here the CDR3 DNA reads TGTGCCAGCAGCCCGGGACAGGGTTGGCAAGAGACCCAGTACTTC. Its translation: CASSPGQGWQETQYF.

The chain recombines TRBV11-2 with TRBJ2-1, with D tentatively TRBD1 (7 bases). CDR1 is SGHAT, CDR2 FQNNGV, per germline. V lost 1 base and J lost 7, with 14 bases in between. The CDR3 has 15 residues. CDR3 loop: CASSLGARGVNEQFF. CDR3 sequence (DNA): TGTGCCAGCAGCTTAGGCGCCAGGGGGGTGAATGAGCAGTTCTTC. The full variable domain, in which reference TRBV11-2 and TRBJ2-1 provide the parts outside the CDR3, is EAGVAQSPRYKIIEKRQSVAFWCNPISGHATLYWYQQILGQGPKLLIQFQNNGVVDDSQLPKDRFSAERLKGVDSTLKIQPAKLEDSAVYLCASSLGARGVNEQFFGPGTRLTVL.

The chain carries TRBV27 and TRBJ1-1, with D perhaps TRBD1 (6 bases). Germline CDR1 reads MNHEY; CDR2 reads SMNVEV (reference sequence). The CDR3 runs 12 residues. Trimming removed 5 bases from V and 7 bases from J, with 11 bases in between. Here the CDR3 DNA reads TGTGCCAGCAGTGAGGACAGACGTGAAGCTTTCTTT. Protein sequence: CASSEDRREAFF.

The chain uses TRBV21-1 and TRBJ1-4; the table gives TRBD1 as D, unverified against the DNA. TRBV21-1 is tagged as a pseudogene. The CDR3 covers 16 residues. The chain's CDR3 is CASSPPAGQGGEKLFF. DNA of the CDR3: TGTGCCAGCAGCCCCCCCGCGGGACAGGGCGGTGAAAAACTGTTTTTT.

The chain is built from TRBV7-2 and TRBJ2-7; TRBD2 matches at 10 bases. The germline V gene has CDR1 SGHTA and CDR2 FQGNSA. V lost 2 bases, J lost 2 bases, and 9 bases stayed unmatched. The CDR3 is made up of 17 amino acids. The CDR3 DNA reads as TGTGCCAGCAGCTTATCTAGCGGGAGAATTCGGCCCTACGAGCAGTACTTC. Translated, it gives CASSLSSGRIRPYEQYF.

Turning to this clone: Distinct nucleotide sequences in the sample also encode this CDR3. This sequence joins TRBV5-4 and TRBJ2-7, with D perhaps TRBD1 (7 bases). This CDR3 comprises 14 residues. In germline, CDR1 is SGHNT, CDR2 YYREEE (reference sequence). Trimming pared 0 bases from V and 2 bases from J, leaving 9 bases between. This CDR3 is CASSLAGGTYEQYF. The CDR3, as DNA: TGTGCCAGCAGCTTGGCAGGGGGGACCTACGAGCAGTACTTC.

The chain recombines TRBV5-8 with TRBJ2-3; TRBD2 aligns across 9 bases. Trimming at V came to 3 bases and at J to 4 bases, leaving 9 bases not matched to a gene. The CDR3 spans 16 residues. Germline V gene sequence: CDR1 SGHTS, CDR2 YDEGEE. DNA for the CDR3: TGTGCCAGCAGCTCTAATTTAGCGGGGGAGGCAGATACGCAGTATTTT. It encodes CASSSNLAGEADTQYF.

The chain combines TRBV5-1 with TRBJ2-3; TRBD2 aligns across 8 bases. Trimming cost V 0 bases and J 6 bases; bases outside gene matches: 6. This CDR3 comprises 15 residues. CDR1 and CDR2 (germline): SGHRS, YFSETQ. In nucleotides, the CDR3 is TGCGCCAGCAGCTTGGCCAGCGGGGGAAGGGATACGCAGTATTTT. This gives the protein CASSLASGGRDTQYF.

The chain links TRBV5-1 to TRBJ1-2; perhaps TRBD1 as D (6 bases). Trimming removed 0 bases from V and 7 bases from J, with 19 bases in between. This CDR3 spans 16 amino acids. From germline, CDR1 is SGHRS and CDR2 YFSETQ. The chain's CDR3 is CASSLDNEGVDVGYTF. The DNA of the CDR3 is TGCGCCAGCAGCTTGGATAATGAGGGGGTGGACGTTGGCTACACCTTC.

This rearrangement joins TRBV10-1 to TRBJ2-7; D uncertain. CDR3 size: 15 residues. Germline V gives CDR1 WNHNN, CDR2 SYGVQD (reference sequence). Trimming cost V 6 bases and J 1 base, with 16 bases left between them. The CDR3 is CASSRSNFGSYEQYF. The CDR3 coding sequence is TGCGCCAGCAGCAGATCGAACTTTGGATCCTACGAGCAGTACTTC.

This clone was detected a few times. The chain employs TRBV13 and TRBJ2-7, with D possibly being TRBD2 (5 bases). Germline loops: CDR1 PRHDT, CDR2 FYEKMQ (reference sequence). V was clipped by 4 bases and J by 4 bases, with 11 bases between them. This CDR3 is built from 13 residues. The CDR3 sequence is CASSSTGVYEQYF. DNA for the CDR3: TGTGCCAGCAGCTCTACCGGGGTATACGAGCAGTACTTC.

V gene TRBV7-2 combines with J gene TRBJ1-1, with TRBD1 as a possible D gene (5 bases). With 5 bases removed from V and 0 bases from J, the gap between germline ends came to 10 bases. Germline CDR1 is SGHTA and CDR2 is FQGNSA. This CDR3 spans 14 amino acids. CDR3 coding DNA: TGTGCCAGCAGCATGGACATCATGAACACTGAAGCTTTCTTT. Translating gives CASSMDIMNTEAFF. The full variable domain, its missing parts supplied by reference TRBV7-2 and TRBJ1-1, is GAGVSQSPSNKVTEKGKDVELRCDPISGHTALYWYRQSLGQGLEFLIYFQGNSAPDKSGLPSDRFSAERTGGSVSTLTIQRTQQEDSAVYLCASSMDIMNTEAFFGQGTRLTVV.

This clone was counted a few times. The rearrangement uses TRBV4-1 and TRBJ2-3; 7 nucleotides agree with TRBD2. This CDR3 is built from 17 residues. The germline gives CDR1 MGHRA, CDR2 YSYEKL. V lost 4 bases to trimming and J lost 7 bases; unmatched junction nucleotides: 17. CDR3 bases: TGCGCCAGCAGCCGCTTCGGGGCGGGGGAGGCGCTGAATACGCAGTATTTT. Protein product: CASSRFGAGEALNTQYF.

The sample holds one count of this clone. The chain couples TRBV14 to TRBJ2-2; D is possibly TRBD2 (6 bases). The germline gives CDR1 SGHDN, CDR2 FVKESK. This CDR3 is 16 amino acids long. V was pared by 4 bases and J by 0 bases, with 12 bases between. CDR3 sequence (DNA): TGTGCCAGCAGCCGTGGGACTTTTTCGAACACCGGGGAGCTGTTTTTT. It codes for CASSRGTFSNTGELFF. The full variable domain, with the rest looked up from reference TRBV14 and TRBJ2-2, is EAGVTQFPSHSVIEKGQTVTLRCDPISGHDNLYWYRRVMGKEIKFLLHFVKESKQDESGMPNNRFLAERTGGTYSTLKVQPAELEDSGVYFCASSRGTFSNTGELFFGEGSRLTVL.

V is TRBV18 and J is TRBJ1-1, with no clear D. Trimming stripped 6 bases from V and 8 bases from J, with 19 bases between. Looked up from germline, CDR1 is KGHSH and CDR2 is LQKENI. The CDR3 consists of 14 residues. CDR3 sequence reads: CASSPRMGDSEAFF. As DNA, the CDR3 is TGTGCCAGCTCGCCAAGAATGGGAGATTCGGAAGCTTTCTTT. Variable domain in full (rest from reference TRBV18 and TRBJ1-1): NAGVMQNPRHLVRRRGQEARLRCSPMKGHSHVYWYRQLPEEGLKFMVYLQKENIIDESGMPKERFSAEFPKEGPSILRIQQVVRGDSAAYFCASSPRMGDSEAFFGQGTRLTVV.

This clone was observed once. The rearrangement uses TRBV7-2 and TRBJ2-5, with D hard to call. V dropped 5 bases and J dropped 4 bases, with 14 bases sitting between them. Germline CDR1 and CDR2: SGHTA and FQGNSA. The CDR3 is made up of 14 amino acids. The CDR3 sequence is CASSATGGSETQYF. The CDR3 region has the DNA TGTGCCAGCAGCGCCACGGGTGGGTCAGAGACCCAGTACTTC.

The CDR3 spells CASSLDLMGAPNEQYF. The CDR3 coding sequence is TGTGCCAGCAGCTTAGATCTGATGGGAGCCCCCAACGAGCAGTACTTC. The genes are TRBV11-2 and TRBJ2-7; D may be TRBD2 (5 bases). Trimming left V 0 bases short and J 5 bases short, with 17 bases between. CDR3 length equals 16 residues. Germline lookup yields CDR1 SGHAT and CDR2 FQNNGV.

V gene TRBV5-1 combines with J gene TRBJ1-4, with D possibly matching TRBD1 (6 bases). The CDR3 is 15 amino acids. Germline CDR1 and CDR2: SGHRS and YFSETQ. Trimming removed 0 bases at V and 8 bases at J, with 14 bases between. Written as DNA, the CDR3 is TGCGCCAGCAGCTTGGTCGGGGGCCAGCGCGAAAAACTGTTTTTT. The encoded protein is CASSLVGGQREKLFF.

The chain couples TRBV5-6 to TRBJ2-2; D not certain. Trimming pared 0 bases from V and 0 bases from J, leaving 9 bases between. The CDR3 covers 16 residues. Germline CDR1 is SGHDT and CDR2 is YYEEEE. CDR3 region: CASSLGGRTNTGELFF. The DNA for the CDR3 is TGTGCCAGCAGCTTGGGCGGACGGACGAACACCGGGGAGCTGTTTTTT.

J is TRBJ1-1 and V is TRBV5-6, with TRBD1 matching 12 bases. V was clipped by 2 bases and J by 1 base; unmatched bases: 6. The CDR3 contains 17 residues. Germline CDR1 is SGHDT and CDR2 is YYEEEE. DNA of the CDR3: TGTGCCAGCAGCTTACCGGGACAGGGGGCCGAGAACACTGAAGCTTTCTTT. Amino acid sequence: CASSLPGQGAENTEAFF.

This rearrangement joins TRBV6-6 to TRBJ1-4, with TRBD1 matching 9 bases. This CDR3 comprises 16 residues. Germline CDR1 is MNHNY and CDR2 is SVGAGI (reference sequence). V was pared by 5 bases and J by 7 bases, with 11 bases of the junction left unmatched. The CDR3: CASSISGGTGSEKLFF. DNA of the CDR3: TGTGCCAGCAGTATCTCCGGTGGGACAGGGTCTGAAAAACTGTTTTTT.

To note about this clone: One junction end does not reproduce the germline sequence, and a read error may be involved. The chain combines TRBV7-7 with TRBJ1-1, with D hard to call. The germline V gene has CDR1 SSHAT and CDR2 FNYEAQ (reference sequence). The CDR3 consists of 13 residues. CDR3 sequence: CASSPAGGKKAFF. DNA for the CDR3: TGTGCTAGCAGCCCGGCGGGAGGGAAAAAAGCTTTCTTT. The full variable domain, rest sourced from reference TRBV7-7 and TRBJ1-1, is GAGVSQSPRYKVTKRGQDVTLRCDPISSHATLYWYQQALGQGPEFLTYFNYEAQPDKSGLPSDRFSAERPEGSISTLTIQRTEQRDSAMYRCASSPAGGKKAFFGQGTRLTVV.